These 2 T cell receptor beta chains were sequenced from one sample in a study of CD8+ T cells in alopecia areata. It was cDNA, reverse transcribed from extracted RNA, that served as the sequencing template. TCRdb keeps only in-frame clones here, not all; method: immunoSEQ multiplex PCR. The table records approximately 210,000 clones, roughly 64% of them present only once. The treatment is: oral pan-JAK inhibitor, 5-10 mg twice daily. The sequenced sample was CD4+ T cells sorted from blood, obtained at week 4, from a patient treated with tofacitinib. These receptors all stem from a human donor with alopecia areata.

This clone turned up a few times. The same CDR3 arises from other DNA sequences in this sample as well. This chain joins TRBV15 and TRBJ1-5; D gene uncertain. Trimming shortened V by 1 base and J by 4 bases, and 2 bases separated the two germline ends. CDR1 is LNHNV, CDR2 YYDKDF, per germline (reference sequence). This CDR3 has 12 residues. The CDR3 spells CATSRGNQPQHF. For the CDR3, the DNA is TGTGCCACCAGCAGAGGTAATCAGCCCCAGCATTTT.

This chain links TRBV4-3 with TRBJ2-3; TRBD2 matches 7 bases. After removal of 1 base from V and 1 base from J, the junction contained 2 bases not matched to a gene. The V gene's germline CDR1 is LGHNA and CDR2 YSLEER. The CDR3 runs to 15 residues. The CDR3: CASSQGLAGTDTQYF. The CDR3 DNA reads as TGCGCCAGCAGCCAAGGCCTAGCGGGCACAGATACGCAGTATTTT.